Following are 24 T cell receptor beta chains from one sample sequenced in a study of human T cells and chemical hapten exposure. TCRdb re-called the RACE reads through MiXCR, storing one row per CDR3 protein. The sample contains about 180,000 distinct CDR3 sequences, nearly 30% of which appear only once. As to time point: pre-sensitization, week 0. Treatment specified: therapeutic diphenylcyclopropenone sensitization with weekly scalp DPC. The sequences come from whole blood, collected in connection with sensitization to the hapten diphenylcyclopropenone (DPC). The receptors come from a woman aged 25 to 39 with alopecia areata. Some clones in this sample may be carry-over from other donors' samples.

The rearrangement uses TRBV7-2 and TRBJ2-1; a possible D gene is TRBD1 (6 bases). The V end lost 5 bases, the J end lost 7 bases, and 18 bases lay between the germline ends. Germline V gene data show CDR1 as SGHTA and CDR2 as FQGNSA. The CDR3 contains 15 residues. CDR3 sequence (DNA): TGTGCCAGCAGCCTAGGACAGTCCCATGGGAATGAGCAGTTCTTC. Amino acid sequence: CASSLGQSHGNEQFF.

This clonotype was detected many times. The V call is TRBV10-3, the J call TRBJ2-7; D might be TRBD1 (6 bases). The germline gives CDR1 ENHRY, CDR2 SYGVKD. With 8 bases removed from V and 1 base from J, the gap between germline ends came to 9 bases. The CDR3 covers 12 residues. Here the CDR3 reads CAIGGQSYEQYF. The CDR3 DNA follows: TGTGCCATCGGCGGACAGTCCTACGAGCAGTACTTC.

J is TRBJ1-2 and V is TRBV20-1, with 10 positions matching TRBD1. Germline V lookup: CDR1 DFQATT, CDR2 SNEGSKA (reference sequence). V shed 5 bases, J shed 7 bases, and the junction held 10 bases outside the gene matches. The CDR3 is made up of 14 amino acids. DNA of the CDR3: TGCAGTGCTGAACCAGAGGGACAGGGGCTTGGCTACACCTTC. Translating it yields CSAEPEGQGLGYTF.

This clonotype was found a few times. The chain uses TRBV12-5 and TRBJ1-5, with no clear D. Germline values: CDR1 LGHNT, CDR2 FRNRAP. This CDR3 region has 12 residues. V gave up 1 base and J gave up 4 bases, with 2 bases separating them. The CDR3 spells CASGLGNQPQHF. Here the CDR3 DNA reads TGTGCTAGTGGTTTGGGGAATCAGCCCCAGCATTTT.

This clonotype has only a few counts. The chain combines TRBV20-1 with TRBJ1-5; 7 positions agree with TRBD1. The germline gives CDR1 DFQATT, CDR2 SNEGSKA (reference sequence). V was pared by 1 base and J by 0 bases, with 9 bases of the junction left unmatched. The CDR3 is 17 residues long. The DNA for the CDR3 is TGCAGTGCTAGAGCTCCCCCGGGACAGAGTAGCAATCAGCCCCAGCATTTT. As protein: CSARAPPGQSSNQPQHF.

The chain has TRBV20-1 and TRBJ2-1; 13 nucleotides line up with TRBD2. The ends lost 6 bases at V and 4 bases at J; junction bases unmatched: 9. Germline values: CDR1 DFQATT, CDR2 SNEGSKA (reference sequence). CDR3 length: 16 amino acids. DNA for the CDR3: TGCAGTGCCACCACCCCGGGACTAGCGGGATACAATGAGCAGTTCTTC. It specifies CSATTPGLAGYNEQFF.

This clonotype was found a few times. The chain carries TRBV9 and TRBJ2-1; 11 nucleotides match TRBD2. Losses at the gene ends were 0 bases for V and 4 bases for J; bases not matched to a gene: 3. The CDR3 loop spans 16 amino acids. Germline V CDR1 and CDR2: SGDLS, YYNGEE. The CDR3 region is CASSVAGLAVYNEQFF. The CDR3 nucleotides are TGTGCCAGCAGCGTAGCGGGACTAGCGGTTTACAATGAGCAGTTCTTC.

V and J are TRBV21-1 and TRBJ2-4; the table names TRBD1, a call not compared with the DNA. TRBV21-1 is classified as a pseudogene. The CDR3 is 16 amino acids. CDR3 nucleotides: TGTGCCAGCAGCATTACCGGGACATTAGCCAAAAACATTCAGTACTTC. Encoded protein: CASSITGTLAKNIQYF.

This clonotype was found a few times. The rearrangement joins TRBV10-3 to TRBJ2-1; 13 bases align to TRBD2. V was clipped by 6 bases and J by 5 bases; unmatched bases: 7. Germline V gives CDR1 ENHRY, CDR2 SYGVKD. The CDR3 loop spans 16 amino acids. DNA of the CDR3: TGTGCCATCAGACGCTGGACTAGCGGGAGTAACAATGAGCAGTTCTTC. This gives the protein CAIRRWTSGSNNEQFF.

This clonotype has more than one count but fewer than ten. This chain connects TRBV28 to TRBJ2-7, with 7 bases matching TRBD1. Germline loops: CDR1 MDHEN, CDR2 SYDVKM. The CDR3 loop spans 15 amino acids. The trim removed 5 bases at V and 4 bases at J, leaving 11 bases unmatched. The CDR3 sequence is CASSPTTGKTYEQYF. The CDR3 region has the DNA TGTGCCAGCAGTCCGACGACAGGGAAGACTTACGAGCAGTACTTC.

This clonotype occurred a few times. The chain recombines TRBV11-2 with TRBJ2-7; 7 bases match TRBD1. Germline values: CDR1 SGHAT, CDR2 FQNNGV. The V and J ends lost 0 bases and 6 bases, in that order; junction bases with no gene match: 8. CDR3 size: 15 residues. CDR3 loop: CASSLDPTGQSEQYF. In DNA form, the CDR3 reads TGTGCCAGCAGCTTAGACCCGACAGGGCAGAGCGAGCAGTACTTC.

The chain carries TRBV5-1 and TRBJ1-1; D ambiguous. Germline CDR1 and CDR2: SGHRS and YFSETQ. V was clipped by 5 bases and J by 1 base, with 9 bases between them. The CDR3 length is 13 residues. The CDR3: CASSIKENTEAFF. The CDR3 nucleotides read TGCGCCAGCAGTATCAAAGAGAACACTGAAGCTTTCTTT.

This clonotype appeared a few times. Its ends do not fully match the called genes, so a read error is possible. The V call is TRBV29-1, the J call TRBJ2-1, with 14 bases identical to TRBD2. Per the germline V gene, CDR1 is SQVTM and CDR2 is ANQGSEA. The CDR3 contains 14 residues. The CDR3 here is CSVGGGLAGAGRNF. The CDR3 nucleotides are TGCAGCGTTGGGGGGGGACTAGCGGGAGCAGGGCGAAATTTC.

This clonotype was recorded a few times. CDR3 nucleotide sequence: TGCAGTGCTAGAGATACTTTAACAGATACGCAGTATTTT. This translates into CSARDTLTDTQYF. The rearrangement uses TRBV20-1 and TRBJ2-3; D not certain. Trimming shortened V by 0 bases and J by 3 bases, and 7 bases separated the two germline ends. The CDR3 has 13 amino acids. Germline loops: CDR1 DFQATT, CDR2 SNEGSKA (reference sequence).

This clonotype was observed a handful of times. The CDR3 coding sequence is TGTGCCAGCAGCCAGAGGGCACAAAGCACAGATACGCAGTATTTT. It is translated as CASSQRAQSTDTQYF. The rearrangement uses TRBV7-6 and TRBJ2-3; possible D gene TRBD2, 5 bases. The CDR3 is 15 amino acids. CDR1 is SGHVS, CDR2 FNYEAQ, per germline. V gave up 5 bases and J gave up 0 bases, with 12 bases separating them.

J is TRBJ1-2 and V is TRBV28; TRBD1 agrees at 8 bases. Looked up from germline, CDR1 is MDHEN and CDR2 is SYDVKM. The CDR3 length is 13 residues. J lost 4 bases, V lost 6 bases, and 4 bases had no gene match. CDR3: CASSWTGSYGYTF. The CDR3 coding sequence is TGTGCCAGCAGCTGGACAGGGTCCTATGGCTACACCTTC.

This clonotype was counted between two and nine times. The chain uses TRBV4-3 and TRBJ2-2; 7 bases are shared with TRBD1. V lost 2 bases to trimming and J lost 0 bases; unmatched junction nucleotides: 3. This CDR3 region has 16 residues. Germline V gene data show CDR1 as LGHNA and CDR2 as YSLEER. The CDR3 spells CASSQQTGTNTGELFF. CDR3 sequence (DNA): TGCGCCAGCAGCCAACAGACAGGGACGAACACCGGGGAGCTGTTTTTT.

The table lists this clonotype with a few counts. The rearrangement joins TRBV20-1 to TRBJ2-1, with D possibly matching TRBD1 (5 bases). V dropped 7 bases and J dropped 2 bases, with 15 bases sitting between them. The CDR3 is 14 amino acids. Germline-derived CDR1 and CDR2 are DFQATT and SNEGSKA (reference sequence). CDR3 in DNA: TGCAGTGGGTCCCCCCAGGGTACCTACAATGAGCAGTTCTTC. It is translated as CSGSPQGTYNEQFF.

The genes are TRBV28 and TRBJ2-2, with no clear D. The germline V gene has CDR1 MDHEN and CDR2 SYDVKM. CDR3 length: 16 residues. Trimming cost V 2 bases and J 5 bases, with 15 bases left between them. CDR3 residues: CASSLGNRYQTGELFF. CDR3 sequence (DNA): TGTGCCAGCAGTTTAGGAAATAGGTATCAGACCGGGGAGCTGTTTTTT. The whole variable domain, remainder taken from reference TRBV28 and TRBJ2-2, is DVKVTQSSRYLVKRTGEKVFLECVQDMDHENMFWYRQDPGLGLRLIYFSYDVKMKEKGDIPEGYSVSREKKERFSLILESASTNQTSMYLCASSLGNRYQTGELFFGEGSRLTVL.

Of note for this clonotype: This clone may be a read error of a much larger clone one base away. The rearrangement links TRBV6-5 to TRBJ2-7; possible D gene TRBD2, 5 bases. The germline V and J ends were trimmed by 10 bases and 0 bases, with 16 bases remaining between them. This CDR3 has 14 residues. Germline V CDR1 and CDR2: MNHEY, SVGAGI. This chain's CDR3 is CANKRASSSYEQYF. CDR3 sequence (DNA): TGTGCCAACAAGAGGGCTTCCTCCTCCTACGAGCAGTACTTC.

J is TRBJ2-1 and V is TRBV11-1; perhaps TRBD2 as D (5 bases). This CDR3 has 13 amino acids. Germline V lookup: CDR1 SGHAT, CDR2 FQDESV (reference sequence). V dropped 3 bases and J dropped 6 bases, with 9 bases sitting between them. CDR3 residues: CASSFGVFNEQFF. For the CDR3, the DNA is TGTGCCAGCAGCTTCGGGGTTTTCAATGAGCAGTTCTTC.

The J gene is TRBJ2-3, the V gene TRBV29-1; 12 positions agree with TRBD2. This CDR3 is 12 amino acids long. The junction had 1 base not matched to a gene; V was cut back by 7 bases and J by 5 bases. From germline, CDR1 is SQVTM and CDR2 ANQGSEA. The CDR3 is CSASGRGDTQYF. The CDR3 DNA is TGCAGCGCTAGCGGGAGGGGAGATACGCAGTATTTT.

This clonotype has only a few counts. The chain has TRBV7-2 and TRBJ1-2; TRBD1 aligns across 11 bases. CDR1 SGHTA and CDR2 FQGNSA come from the germline V gene. Trimming cost V 5 bases and J 8 bases; bases outside gene matches: 10. The CDR3 contains 15 residues. The CDR3 DNA reads as TGTGCCAGCAGCCCCTACCGGACAGGGGGCGAAGGCTACACCTTC. Translation gives CASSPYRTGGEGYTF. Full variable domain (missing parts from reference TRBV7-2 and TRBJ1-2): GAGVSQSPSNKVTEKGKDVELRCDPISGHTALYWYRQSLGQGLEFLIYFQGNSAPDKSGLPSDRFSAERTGGSVSTLTIQRTQQEDSAVYLCASSPYRTGGEGYTFGSGTRLTVV.

V gene TRBV7-2 combines with J gene TRBJ2-3, with D possibly being TRBD2 (5 bases). CDR1 is SGHTA and CDR2 is FQGNSA in the germline V gene. The CDR3 contains 15 residues. V dropped 0 bases and J dropped 6 bases, with 13 bases sitting between them. The CDR3 spells CASSLAPGSQDTQYF. In DNA, the CDR3 is TGTGCCAGCAGCTTAGCCCCGGGAAGTCAGGATACGCAGTATTTT.